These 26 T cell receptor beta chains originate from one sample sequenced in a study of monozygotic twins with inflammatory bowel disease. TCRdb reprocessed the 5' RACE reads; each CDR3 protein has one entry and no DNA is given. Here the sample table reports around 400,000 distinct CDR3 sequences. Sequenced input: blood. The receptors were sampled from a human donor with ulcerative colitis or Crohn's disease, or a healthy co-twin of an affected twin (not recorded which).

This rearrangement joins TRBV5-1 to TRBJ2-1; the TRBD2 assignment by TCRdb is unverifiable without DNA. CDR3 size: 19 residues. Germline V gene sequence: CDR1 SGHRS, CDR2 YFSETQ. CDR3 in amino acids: CASSLRGLADTGSYNEQFF.

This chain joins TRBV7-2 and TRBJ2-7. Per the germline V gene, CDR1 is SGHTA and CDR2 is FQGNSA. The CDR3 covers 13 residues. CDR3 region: CASSRSYSYEQYF.

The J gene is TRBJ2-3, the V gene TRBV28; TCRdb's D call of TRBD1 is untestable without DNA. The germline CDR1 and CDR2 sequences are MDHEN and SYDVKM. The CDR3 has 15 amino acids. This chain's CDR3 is CASSFAAGAVDTQYF.

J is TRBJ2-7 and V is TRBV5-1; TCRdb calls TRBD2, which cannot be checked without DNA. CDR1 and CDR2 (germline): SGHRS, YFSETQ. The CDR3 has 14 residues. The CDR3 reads CASSKQGPSREQYF. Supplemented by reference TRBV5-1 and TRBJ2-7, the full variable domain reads KAGVTQTPRYLIKTRGQQVTLSCSPISGHRSVSWYQQTPGQGLQFLFEYFSETQRNKGNFPGRFSGRQFSNSRSEMNVSTLELGDSALYLCASSKQGPSREQYFGPGTRLTVT.

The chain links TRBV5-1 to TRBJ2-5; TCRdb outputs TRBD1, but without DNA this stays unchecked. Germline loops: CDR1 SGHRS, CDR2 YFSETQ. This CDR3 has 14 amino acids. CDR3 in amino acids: CASSSGGARETQYF.

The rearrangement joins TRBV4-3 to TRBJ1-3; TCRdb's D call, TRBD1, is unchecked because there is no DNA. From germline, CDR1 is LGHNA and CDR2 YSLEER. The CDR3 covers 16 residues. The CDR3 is CASSQELPGFGNTIYF.

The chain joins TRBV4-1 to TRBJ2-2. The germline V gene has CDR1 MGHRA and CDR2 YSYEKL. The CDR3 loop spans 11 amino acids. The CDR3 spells CASSQGGELFF.

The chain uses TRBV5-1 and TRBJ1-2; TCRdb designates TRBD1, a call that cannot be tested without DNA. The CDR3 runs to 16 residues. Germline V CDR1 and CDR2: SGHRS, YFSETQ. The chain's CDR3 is CASSDPGDRVRGGYTF.

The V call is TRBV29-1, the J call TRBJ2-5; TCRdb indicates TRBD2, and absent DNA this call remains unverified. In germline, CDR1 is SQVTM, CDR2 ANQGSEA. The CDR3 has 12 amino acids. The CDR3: CSAAGVQETQYF.

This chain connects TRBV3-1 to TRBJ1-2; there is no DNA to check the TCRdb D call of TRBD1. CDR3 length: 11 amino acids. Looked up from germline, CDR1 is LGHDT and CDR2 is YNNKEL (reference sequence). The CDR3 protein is CASSYRDGYTF.

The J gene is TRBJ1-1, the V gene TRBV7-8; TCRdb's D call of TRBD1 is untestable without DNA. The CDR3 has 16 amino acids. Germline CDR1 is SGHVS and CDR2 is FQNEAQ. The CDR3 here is CASSDTRWEGATEAFF. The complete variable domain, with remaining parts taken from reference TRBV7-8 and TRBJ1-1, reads GAGVSQSPRYKVAKRGQDVALRCDPISGHVSLFWYQQALGQGPEFLTYFQNEAQLDKSGLPSDRFFAERPEGSVSTLKIQRTQQEDSAVYLCASSDTRWEGATEAFFGQGTRLTVV.

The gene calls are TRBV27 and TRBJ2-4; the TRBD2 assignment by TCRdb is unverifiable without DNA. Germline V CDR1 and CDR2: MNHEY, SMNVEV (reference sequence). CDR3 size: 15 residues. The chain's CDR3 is CASSLRGIAKNIQYF.

The CDR3 sequence: CASSLGGSVYKQYF. V is TRBV28 and J is TRBJ2-7; TCRdb's D call, TRBD1, is unchecked because there is no DNA. This CDR3 spans 14 amino acids. Germline CDR1 MDHEN, CDR2 SYDVKM.

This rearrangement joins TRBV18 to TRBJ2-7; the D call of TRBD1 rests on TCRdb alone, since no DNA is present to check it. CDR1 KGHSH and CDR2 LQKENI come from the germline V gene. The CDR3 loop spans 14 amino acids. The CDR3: CASSPPDRVGEQYF.

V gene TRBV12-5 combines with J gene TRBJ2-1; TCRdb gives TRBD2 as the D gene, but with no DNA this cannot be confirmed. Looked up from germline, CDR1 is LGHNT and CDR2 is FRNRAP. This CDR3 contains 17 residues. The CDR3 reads CASGLVGLAGADNEQFF.

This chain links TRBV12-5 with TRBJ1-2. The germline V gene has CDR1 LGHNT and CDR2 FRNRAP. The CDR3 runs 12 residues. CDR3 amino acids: CASGFDGYGYTF.

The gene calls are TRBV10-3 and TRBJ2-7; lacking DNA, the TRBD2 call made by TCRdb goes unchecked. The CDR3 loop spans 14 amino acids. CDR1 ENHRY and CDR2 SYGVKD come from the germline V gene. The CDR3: CAIRAGTSGYEQYF.

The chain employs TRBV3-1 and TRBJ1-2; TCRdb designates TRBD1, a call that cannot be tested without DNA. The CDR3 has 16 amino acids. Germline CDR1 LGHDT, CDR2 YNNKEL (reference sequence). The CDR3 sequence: CASSQERLRGPYGYTF.

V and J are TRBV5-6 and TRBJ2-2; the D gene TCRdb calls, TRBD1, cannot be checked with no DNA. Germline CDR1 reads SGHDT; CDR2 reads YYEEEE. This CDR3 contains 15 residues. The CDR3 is CASSVPGQGSGELFF.

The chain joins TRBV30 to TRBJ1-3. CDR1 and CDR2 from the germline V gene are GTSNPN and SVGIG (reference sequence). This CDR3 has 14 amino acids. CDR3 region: CAWDRYPSGNTIYF.

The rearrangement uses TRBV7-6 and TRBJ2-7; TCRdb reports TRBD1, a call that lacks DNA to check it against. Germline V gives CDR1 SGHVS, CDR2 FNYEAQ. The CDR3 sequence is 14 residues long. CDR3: CASSQIDRYHEQYF.

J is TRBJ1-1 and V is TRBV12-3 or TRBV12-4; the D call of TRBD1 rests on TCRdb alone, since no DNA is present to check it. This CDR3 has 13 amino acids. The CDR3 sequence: CASSSSKGGYTFF.

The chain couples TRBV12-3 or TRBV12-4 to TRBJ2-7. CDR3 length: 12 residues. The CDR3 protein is CASSLSRSEQYF.

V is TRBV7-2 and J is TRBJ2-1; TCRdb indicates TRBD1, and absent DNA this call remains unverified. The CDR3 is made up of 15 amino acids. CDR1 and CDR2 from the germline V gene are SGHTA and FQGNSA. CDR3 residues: CASSLAGVRIGEQFF.

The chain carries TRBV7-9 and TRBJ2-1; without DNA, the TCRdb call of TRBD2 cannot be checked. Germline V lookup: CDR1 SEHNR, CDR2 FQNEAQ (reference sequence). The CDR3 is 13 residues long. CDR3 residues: CASSLAGTFEQFF.

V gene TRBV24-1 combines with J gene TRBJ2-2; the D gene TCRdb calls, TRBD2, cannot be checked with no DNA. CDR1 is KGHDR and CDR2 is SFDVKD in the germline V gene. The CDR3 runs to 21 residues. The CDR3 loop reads CATSDFRQGAGTSGRPGELFF.